This TCR beta chain came from a study of blood T cell repertoires in COVID-19. Turning to the study itself: COVID-19 samples from acute and convalescent phases originated in the United States, Italy and Spain. The cDNA or gDNA used as material had been derived from T cells, B-cell-depleted T cells, or PBMCs.

Everyone who took part was about 18 to 90 years old, and they came from 20 to 25 US areas. Each recovered donor of Cohort 3 presented with two negative PCRs, clearance, or symptom resolution. Sequencing was performed with immunoSEQ multiplex PCR; in TCRdb, only in-frame clones are kept and a portion is missing. Altogether about 180,000 clones are present, about 88% being singletons, with the ten largest covering roughly 9%. Sequenced material: PBMCs or T cells enriched from blood (not recorded which). The origin of this receptor is a woman aged 18-29 years who had recovered from COVID-19.

CDR3 DNA: TGTGCCAGCAGCCCAGGGACAGTGTTTGGCAATCAGCCCCAGCATTTT. The encoded protein is CASSPGTVFGNQPQHF. The chain links TRBV11-1 to TRBJ1-5; 7 nucleotides agree with TRBD1. CDR1 is SGHAT, CDR2 FQDESV, per germline (reference sequence). After removal of 5 bases from V and 2 bases from J, the junction contained 9 bases not matched to a gene. CDR3 size: 16 residues.